These 16 T cell receptor beta chains originate from one sample sequenced in a study of tumor-infiltrating lymphocytes in localized non-small cell lung cancer. Profiled with immunoSEQ multiplex PCR; TCRdb holds only in-frame clones, not every one. The table lists 13,000 to 15,000 clones, 55% to 70% of them singletons. Specimen: uninvolved lung tissue not adjacent to the tumor. Receptors originate from a human donor with non-small cell lung cancer.

A few counts support this clone. This chain connects TRBV6-1 to TRBJ2-1; 11 nucleotides line up with TRBD2. The CDR3 has 16 residues. The junction had 8 bases not matched to a gene; V was cut back by 3 bases and J by 7 bases. The germline V gene has CDR1 MNHNS and CDR2 SASEGT. CDR3 DNA: TGTGCCAGCAGTGATTTAGCGGGAGGGCCATCAAATGAGCAGTTCTTC. It encodes CASSDLAGGPSNEQFF.

The chain links TRBV11-2 to TRBJ1-1; D remains ambiguous. Trimming cost V 3 bases and J 1 base, with 6 bases left between them. The germline V gene encodes CDR1 SGHAT and CDR2 FQNNGV. The CDR3 is 13 residues long. In DNA form, the CDR3 reads TGTGCCAGCAGCTTCACAGAGAACACTGAAGCTTTCTTT. This codes for CASSFTENTEAFF.

The V and J genes are TRBV6-1 and TRBJ1-1; D remains ambiguous. This CDR3 region has 13 residues. Germline V gives CDR1 MNHNS, CDR2 SASEGT. V lost 4 bases, J lost 3 bases, and 9 bases lay in between. This CDR3 is CASSATSYTEAFF. CDR3 DNA sequence: TGTGCCAGCAGTGCTACTTCTTACACTGAAGCTTTCTTT.

The DNA of the CDR3 is TGCAGCGTCTCCGGGACAGGTCCTAGCACAGATACGCAGTATTTT. Translating it yields CSVSGTGPSTDTQYF. The rearrangement joins TRBV29-1 to TRBJ2-3, with TRBD1 identical over 8 bases. The CDR3 is 15 amino acids. The trim removed 6 bases at V and 0 bases at J, leaving 8 bases unmatched. Germline values: CDR1 SQVTM, CDR2 ANQGSEA.

In this sample, this clone turned up a few times. The V call is TRBV14, the J call TRBJ1-1; D not certain. In germline, CDR1 is SGHDN, CDR2 FVKESK. This CDR3 is built from 13 residues. V lost 4 bases to trimming and J lost 3 bases, with 9 bases between them. In nucleotides, the CDR3 is TGTGCCAGCAGCCCCCAGGAATACACTGAAGCTTTCTTT. Amino acid sequence: CASSPQEYTEAFF.

This clone was detected once. The chain uses TRBV11-2 and TRBJ1-1; the D gene is possibly TRBD1 (6 bases). This CDR3 contains 15 residues. V lost 1 base, J lost 1 base, and 10 bases lay in between. Germline V gene lookup returns CDR1 SGHAT and CDR2 FQNNGV. This CDR3 is CASSLGGHSNTEAFF. Here the CDR3 DNA reads TGTGCCAGCAGCTTAGGGGGGCATTCGAACACTGAAGCTTTCTTT. The full variable domain, its missing parts supplied by reference TRBV11-2 and TRBJ1-1, is EAGVAQSPRYKIIEKRQSVAFWCNPISGHATLYWYQQILGQGPKLLIQFQNNGVVDDSQLPKDRFSAERLKGVDSTLKIQPAKLEDSAVYLCASSLGGHSNTEAFFGQGTRLTVV.

The V gene is TRBV6-5, the J gene TRBJ2-5; 7 bases map to TRBD2. The CDR3 consists of 13 residues. The V segment lost 6 bases and the J segment 4 bases; nucleotides outside the gene matches: 5. Germline CDR1 reads MNHEY; CDR2 reads SVGAGI. This CDR3 reads CASSRGGGETQYF. The CDR3 region has the DNA TGTGCCAGCAGCCGCGGGGGAGGAGAGACCCAGTACTTC.

The chain recombines TRBV7-8 with TRBJ1-5; D remains unclear. V gave up 4 bases and J gave up 2 bases, with 12 bases separating them. Per the germline V gene, CDR1 is SGHVS and CDR2 is FQNEAQ. The CDR3 totals 15 residues. CDR3 amino acids: CASSSRSSGNQPQHF. The CDR3 DNA sequence: TGTGCCAGCAGCTCAAGGTCTTCGGGCAATCAGCCCCAGCATTTT.

The gene calls are TRBV28 and TRBJ1-2; D remains ambiguous. With 6 bases removed from V and 7 bases from J, the gap between germline ends came to 15 bases. Germline V lookup: CDR1 MDHEN, CDR2 SYDVKM. The CDR3 covers 13 residues. CDR3 sequence reads: CASRTDSIGGYTF. As DNA, the CDR3 is TGTGCCAGCAGGACGGATTCTATAGGTGGCTACACCTTC.

This clone ranks as medium-sized (0.01 to 0.1%). The chain joins TRBV18 to TRBJ2-3; no firm D call. Trimming removed 5 bases from V and 5 bases from J, with 20 bases in between. The germline V gene encodes CDR1 KGHSH and CDR2 LQKENI. The length of the CDR3 is 16 residues. The DNA of the CDR3 is TGTGCCAGCTCAATATCAGGTCTTGGCGAGAGAGATACGCAGTATTTT. It codes for CASSISGLGERDTQYF.

V and J are TRBV11-3 and TRBJ2-4, with D possibly called TRBD1 or TRBD2 (6 bases each). Trimming removed 0 bases at V and 4 bases at J, with 13 bases between. CDR3 size: 16 residues. Germline lookup yields CDR1 SGHNT and CDR2 YENEEA. The DNA of the CDR3 is TGTGCCAGCAGCTTAGAAAGTAAAGGGGGGAAAAACATTCAGTACTTC. Translation: CASSLESKGGKNIQYF.

The chain is built from TRBV6-1 and TRBJ1-5; 12 nucleotides line up with TRBD1. Germline assignment: CDR1 MNHNS and CDR2 SASEGT. The V segment lost 3 bases and the J segment 4 bases; nucleotides outside the gene matches: 4. CDR3 size: 16 residues. In DNA form, the CDR3 reads TGTGCCAGCAGTGATCGGGACAGGGGGCCTAATCAGCCCCAGCATTTT. Amino acids: CASSDRDRGPNQPQHF.

The chain recombines TRBV29-1 with TRBJ2-1; 12 bases align to TRBD2. Looked up from germline, CDR1 is SQVTM and CDR2 is ANQGSEA. The CDR3 is made up of 17 amino acids. V lost 7 bases, J lost 6 bases, and 16 bases stayed unmatched. The CDR3 region is CSAAGTGASGRANEQFF. The CDR3 coding sequence is TGCAGCGCGGCAGGGACAGGGGCTAGCGGGAGGGCCAATGAGCAGTTCTTC.

The chain uses TRBV27 and TRBJ2-1; tentatively, D is TRBD1 (6 bases). The germline gives CDR1 MNHEY, CDR2 SMNVEV (reference sequence). The CDR3 runs 12 residues. V was trimmed by 5 bases and J by 10 bases, leaving 12 bases between them. The CDR3 DNA reads as TGTGCCAGCAGTCTTCATAGGGGGGAGCAGTTCTTC. The encoded protein is CASSLHRGEQFF.

This chain links TRBV2 with TRBJ1-2, with D perhaps TRBD1 (5 bases). Per germline, CDR1 SNHLY and CDR2 FYNNEI. The germline V and J ends were trimmed by 6 bases and 4 bases, with 12 bases remaining between them. The CDR3 runs 13 residues. This chain's CDR3 is CASRGDQTYGYTF. The CDR3 DNA is TGTGCCAGCAGGGGGGACCAAACCTATGGCTACACCTTC.

This clone was detected only once. The chain carries TRBV6-5 and TRBJ1-3; 8 bases align to TRBD1. Germline V CDR1 and CDR2: MNHEY, SVGAGI. V lost 8 bases, J lost 9 bases, and 12 bases stayed unmatched. This CDR3 has 14 amino acids. CDR3 DNA sequence: TGTGCCAGCTACACAGGGGGGGTCCCGGGCACCATATATTTT. Encoded protein: CASYTGGVPGTIYF.